This T cell receptor beta chain was retrieved from a study of T cell repertoires in cytomegalovirus infection. Study-level background: Recently identified HLA-C-restricted CMV epitopes were among the peptides used. CMV infection together with matching HLA type was indicated by public TCR beta signatures.

MiXCR was run by TCRdb on the reads, yielding one entry per CDR3 protein. The sample holds approximately 310,000 distinct CDR3 sequences, 20% to 25% seen once. In this sample, this clonotype turned up a few times. Its antigen is still unknown. Points from the study as a whole: Frequencies of public TCR beta families were cumulated, and this identified carriers of CMV plus the relevant HLA. HLA-C-restricted CMV-specific TCR beta clonotypes prevailed in the ex vivo response.

V lost 3 bases, J lost 5 bases, and 11 bases stayed unmatched. The CDR3 loop spans 17 amino acids. The TCR comes from a human donor in good health (CMV status not recorded). Some clones in this sample may be carry-over from other donors' samples. Source: cultured PBMCs, taken from culture after CMV antigen stimulation. V usage is TRBV12-3 or TRBV12-4 and J usage is TRBJ2-5, with 11 positions matching TRBD2. Here the CDR3 DNA reads TGTGCCAGCAGTTTTTGTCTCGGACTAGCGGGTTGCGAGACCCAGTACTTC. It yields the protein CASSFCLGLAGCETQYF.